This TCR beta chain was recorded in a study of blood T cell repertoires in COVID-19. Some clones are missing from TCRdb's copy, which holds only in-frame ones; the method was immunoSEQ multiplex PCR. The sample has around 230,000 clones; about 85% are singletons. Germline CDR1 and CDR2: SGHNT and YYREEE (reference sequence). The CDR3 sequence is 16 residues long. With V trimmed by 5 bases and J by 2 bases, 10 bases remained unmatched. This clonotype originated in a woman of 80 years or more with acute or convalescent COVID-19. The chain carries TRBV5-4 and TRBJ1-2, with 9 nucleotides matching TRBD1. The sequenced material came from peripheral blood. The CDR3 region is CASRAGTGFENYGYTF. The CDR3 DNA follows: TGTGCCAGCAGGGCCGGGACAGGGTTCGAGAACTATGGCTACACCTTC.